This is a list of T cell receptor beta chains from one sample in a study of patients and donors after allogeneic stem cell transplantation. TCRdb redid the calling of the RT-PCR reads with MiXCR, one entry per CDR3 protein. The table lists approximately 170,000 distinct CDR3 sequences, 24% of them singletons. The sequencing sample was made of blood, either unsorted or a sorted T cell fraction (not recorded which). These receptors were obtained from a human donor who was either an allogeneic HSCT recipient or a stem cell or donor lymphocyte infusion donor (not recorded which). It is not recorded whose cells these are; they may come from a transplant donor. Each CDR3 is given without its conserved first and last residue. The order of the fields is clone size, V gene, CDR3 length, J gene, CDR3 protein. Clone size is given for some rows only: seen once, a few or many times, or a class if the clone is expanded.

size: NA; V: TRBV9; length: 12; J: TRBJ2-5; CDR3: ASSVVGREATQY
size: few; V: TRBV20-1; length: 12; J: TRBJ1-5; CDR3: SARSMTGNQPQH
size: NA; V: TRBV27; length: 13; J: TRBJ1-5; CDR3: ASSLSPGGYSLQH
size: NA; V: TRBV5-1; length: 10; J: TRBJ2-5; CDR3: ASIDRAETQY
size: few; V: TRBV6-5; length: 16; J: TRBJ2-5; CDR3: ASRRGYQGVVRRETQY
size: few; V: TRBV12-3/TRBV12-4; length: 8; J: TRBJ2-3; CDR3: ASSLNTQY
size: NA; V: TRBV6-6; length: 12; J: TRBJ1-2; CDR3: ATYPEREIYGYT
size: NA; V: TRBV12-3/TRBV12-4; length: 10; J: TRBJ1-2; CDR3: ASSLARHGYT
size: few; V: TRBV10-3; length: 9; J: TRBJ1-2; CDR3: AIGGDYGYT
size: few; V: TRBV29-1; length: 12; J: TRBJ2-1; CDR3: SDGLAGEINEQF
size: few; V: TRBV6-5; length: 13; J: TRBJ2-3; CDR3: ASSRPAGGTDTQY